One and the same sample provided the 26 T cell receptor beta chains below, sequenced in a study of T-cell reconstitution after alpha-beta-depleted transplantation in children. Unique molecular identifiers were used to barcode this TCRbeta library. TCRdb fed the PCR reads into MiXCR, producing one record per CDR3 protein. The sample holds some 490,000 distinct CDR3 sequences, roughly an eighth seen once. The sample here was PBMCs from the stem cell graft donor, taken from the stem cell graft. The receptor source for this set is a human donor who donated a stem cell graft to a child with combined immunodeficiency.

This clonotype was seen ten or more times. The rearrangement links TRBV10-3 to TRBJ2-3; D ambiguous. Germline CDR1 reads ENHRY; CDR2 reads SYGVKD. Trimming stripped 5 bases from V and 0 bases from J, with 9 bases between. The CDR3 covers 14 residues. This CDR3 reads CAISKSSSTDTQYF. As DNA, the CDR3 is TGTGCCATCAGTAAGAGCAGTAGCACAGATACGCAGTATTTT.

The rearrangement joins TRBV29-1 to TRBJ2-7; 14 bases are shared with TRBD2. The ends lost 1 base at V and 4 bases at J; junction bases unmatched: 6. Germline loops: CDR1 SQVTM, CDR2 ANQGSEA. The CDR3 sequence is 16 residues long. In nucleotides, the CDR3 is TGCAGCGTTGAAGGGGGGACTAGCGGGAGTAGGTACGAGCAGTACTTC. It is translated as CSVEGGTSGSRYEQYF.

This rearrangement joins TRBV7-9 to TRBJ1-1; D is uncertain. From germline, CDR1 is SEHNR and CDR2 FQNEAQ (reference sequence). The V end was cut by 2 bases, the J end by 4 bases, with 11 bases between. The CDR3 is made up of 14 amino acids. The CDR3 DNA reads as TGTGCCAGCAGCTTACAACCCAGACTCACTGAAGCTTTCTTT. Its translation: CASSLQPRLTEAFF.

This clonotype appeared a few times. CDR3 DNA: TGTGCCAGCAGCCAAGAGGGGTCTGTGTCAGGCACTGAAGCTTTCTTT. It is translated as CASSQEGSVSGTEAFF. The J gene is TRBJ1-1, the V gene TRBV4-2; no reliable D call. The CDR3 is 16 residues long. Between the trimmed V and J ends, which lost 0 bases and 4 bases, there was a span of 15 bases. Germline-derived CDR1 and CDR2 are LGHNA and YNFKEQ.

A few counts support this clonotype. V gene TRBV29-1 combines with J gene TRBJ2-3; no clear D. Trimming stripped 6 bases from V and 0 bases from J, with 10 bases between. The length of the CDR3 is 13 residues. Per germline, CDR1 SQVTM and CDR2 ANQGSEA. CDR3 loop: CSVAGRSTDTQYF. The CDR3 region has the DNA TGCAGCGTGGCAGGACGAAGCACAGATACGCAGTATTTT.

The chain joins TRBV12-3 or TRBV12-4 to TRBJ2-5; D is ambiguous. The CDR3 loop spans 14 amino acids. The ends were cut back, 3 bases at V and 0 bases at J, with 8 bases in the middle. CDR3 DNA: TGTGCCAGCAGTTTTGTGGGTGACCAAGAGACCCAGTACTTC. Protein: CASSFVGDQETQYF.

V usage is TRBV11-2 and J usage is TRBJ2-6; D could derive from TRBD1 or TRBD2 (5 bases each). The CDR3 is made up of 14 amino acids. The germline gives CDR1 SGHAT, CDR2 FQNNGV. Trimming shortened V by 3 bases and J by 4 bases, and 7 bases separated the two germline ends. The CDR3 region is CASSLGDGANVLTF. For the CDR3, the DNA is TGTGCCAGCAGCTTGGGGGACGGGGCCAACGTCCTGACTTTC.

This clonotype was detected many times. The genes are TRBV6-2 or TRBV6-3 and TRBJ2-2; D unclear. CDR1 is MNHEY, CDR2 SVGEGT, per germline. V was clipped by 2 bases and J by 0 bases, with 10 bases between them. The CDR3 extends over 16 amino acids. CDR3 sequence: CASSYIGLANTGELFF. In nucleotides, the CDR3 is TGTGCCAGCAGTTACATAGGCCTCGCGAACACCGGGGAGCTGTTTTTT.

The chain combines TRBV11-1 with TRBJ2-2, with 7 positions matching TRBD1. CDR3 length equals 15 residues. Germline trimming cut 5 bases from V and 6 bases from J; bases unmatched to any gene: 9. CDR1 and CDR2 from the germline V gene are SGHAT and FQDESV (reference sequence). In nucleotides, the CDR3 is TGTGCCAGCAGCCCCAGGGACAGAGGGGCCGGGGAGCTGTTTTTT. Its translation: CASSPRDRGAGELFF.

This clonotype was picked up a small number of times. The chain employs TRBV9 and TRBJ2-3, with D maybe TRBD2 (6 bases). CDR3 length: 15 amino acids. Trimming shortened V by 0 bases and J by 6 bases, and 14 bases separated the two germline ends. Germline CDR1 and CDR2: SGDLS and YYNGEE. CDR3 sequence (DNA): TGTGCCAGCAGCGTAGGTCCCGGGGACTCTGATACGCAGTATTTT. Encoded protein: CASSVGPGDSDTQYF.

There are a few counts of this clonotype. The J gene is TRBJ1-6, the V gene TRBV27; 7 bases match TRBD1. The CDR3 is made up of 16 amino acids. The V gene end was trimmed by 6 bases and the J gene end by 0 bases; junction bases not matched to a gene: 5. CDR1 is MNHEY and CDR2 is SMNVEV in the germline V gene (reference sequence). The CDR3 loop is CASRGTVGSYNSPLHF. The CDR3 bases are TGTGCCAGCAGAGGGACAGTGGGCTCCTATAATTCACCCCTCCACTTT.

This clonotype was seen a handful of times. The chain has TRBV6-1 and TRBJ2-7, with TRBD2 matching over 9 bases. This CDR3 has 15 amino acids. V trimming: 6 bases; J trimming: 1 base; junction bases outside the gene matches: 7. Germline V gene lookup returns CDR1 MNHNS and CDR2 SASEGT. In DNA, the CDR3 is TGTGCCAGCAGGTCCGGGACTAGCACTTCCTACGAGCAGTACTTC. The encoded protein is CASRSGTSTSYEQYF.

This clonotype was detected ten times or more. The chain links TRBV12-3 or TRBV12-4 to TRBJ2-1, with D uncertain. The CDR3 is made up of 8 amino acids. The ends were cut back, 8 bases at V and 15 bases at J, with 8 bases in the middle. The DNA for the CDR3 is TGTGCCAGCGGAGAGTTGTTCTTC. Encoded protein: CASGELFF.

This clonotype was seen ten or more times. This sequence joins TRBV18 and TRBJ2-5, with a weak D call TRBD2 (6 bases). The CDR3 has 16 residues. Per the germline V gene, CDR1 is KGHSH and CDR2 is LQKENI. V was trimmed by 0 bases and J by 0 bases, leaving 11 bases between them. DNA of the CDR3: TGTGCCAGCTCACCACCGGGAGGCAGGGACCAAGAGACCCAGTACTTC. Protein: CASSPPGGRDQETQYF. The entire variable domain, with the rest obtained from reference TRBV18 and TRBJ2-5, is as follows: NAGVMQNPRHLVRRRGQEARLRCSPMKGHSHVYWYRQLPEEGLKFMVYLQKENIIDESGMPKERFSAEFPKEGPSILRIQQVVRGDSAAYFCASSPPGGRDQETQYFGPGTRLLVL.

This clonotype was detected ten times or more. The V call is TRBV7-2, the J call TRBJ2-7; D gene ambiguous. The CDR3 totals 13 residues. The V gene lost 3 bases and the J gene lost 3 bases, with 9 bases spanning the gap. The germline gives CDR1 SGHTA, CDR2 FQGNSA. The CDR3 region is CASSFSSYYEQYF. DNA of the CDR3: TGTGCCAGCAGCTTTAGCAGTTACTACGAGCAGTACTTC.

In its sample, this clonotype was seen many times. The chain uses TRBV5-1 and TRBJ2-1, with 8 bases aligning to TRBD1. The trim removed 3 bases at V and 8 bases at J, leaving 7 bases unmatched. The germline gives CDR1 SGHRS, CDR2 YFSETQ. The CDR3 contains 14 residues. CDR3 in amino acids: CASSWDRFADEQFF. CDR3 DNA: TGCGCCAGCAGCTGGGACAGGTTTGCCGATGAGCAGTTCTTC.

This clonotype appeared many times. CDR3 protein: CATSRGKTQYF. CDR3 bases: TGTGCCACCAGTAGGGGGAAGACCCAGTACTTC. The rearrangement links TRBV24-1 to TRBJ2-5; a possible D gene is TRBD1 (6 bases). Germline-derived CDR1 and CDR2 are KGHDR and SFDVKD. The CDR3 loop spans 11 amino acids. Trimming removed 6 bases from V and 6 bases from J, with 7 bases in between.

This clonotype was seen ten or more times. The V call is TRBV4-3, the J call TRBJ2-2, with a tentative D call TRBD2 (6 bases). With 0 bases removed from V and 1 base from J, the gap between germline ends came to 9 bases. The CDR3 contains 16 residues. The germline V gene encodes CDR1 LGHNA and CDR2 YSLEER. CDR3 amino acids: CASSQDPAGNTGELFF. In DNA form, the CDR3 reads TGCGCCAGCAGCCAAGATCCAGCGGGGAACACCGGGGAGCTGTTTTTT.

This clonotype was detected only a few times. CDR3 loop: CASSDWGWQPQHF. The CDR3 DNA is TGTGCCAGCAGTGACTGGGGGTGGCAGCCCCAGCATTTT. The chain recombines TRBV2 with TRBJ1-5; TRBD1 is a possible D gene (5 bases). The ends were cut back, 3 bases at V and 7 bases at J, with 10 bases in the middle. From germline, CDR1 is SNHLY and CDR2 FYNNEI. CDR3 length equals 13 residues.

V is TRBV3-1 and J is TRBJ1-1; no reliable D call. CDR3 size: 14 residues. The V end lost 1 base, the J end lost 4 bases, and 10 bases lay between the germline ends. CDR1 is LGHDT and CDR2 is YNNKEL in the germline V gene (reference sequence). CDR3 nucleotide sequence: TGTGCCAGCAGCCAAGTCGGGAGGGTCACTGAAGCTTTCTTT. Encoded protein: CASSQVGRVTEAFF.

The table lists this clonotype with a few counts. The J gene is TRBJ1-1, the V gene TRBV11-1; unclear D gene. V was clipped by 4 bases and J by 2 bases, with 20 bases between them. The germline V gene encodes CDR1 SGHAT and CDR2 FQDESV (reference sequence). The CDR3 spans 17 residues. CDR3 residues: CASSSLSPSEGNTEAFF. The CDR3 DNA reads TGTGCCAGCAGCTCCCTATCTCCCTCGGAGGGAAACACTGAAGCTTTCTTT.

The chain has TRBV7-6 and TRBJ1-3, with TRBD1 matching over 7 bases. Germline V lookup: CDR1 SGHVS, CDR2 FNYEAQ. The CDR3 covers 15 residues. V gave up 4 bases and J gave up 2 bases; unmatched junction bases: 5. The CDR3 loop is CASSSSDRAGNTIYF. CDR3 sequence (DNA): TGTGCCAGCAGCTCGAGTGACAGGGCTGGAAACACCATATATTTT. Full variable domain (remainder filled in from reference TRBV7-6 and TRBJ1-3): GAGVSQSPRYKVTKRGQDVALRCDPISGHVSLYWYRQALGQGPEFLTYFNYEAQQDKSGLPNDRFSAERPEGSISTLTIQRTEQRDSAMYRCASSSSDRAGNTIYFGEGSWLTVV.

The rearrangement uses TRBV12-3 or TRBV12-4 and TRBJ1-1; no clear D gene. Trimming removed 2 bases at V and 7 bases at J, with 11 bases between. The CDR3 totals 13 residues. The CDR3 coding sequence is TGTGCCAGCAGTTTATATCCCCGCCTTGAAGCTTTCTTT. Protein: CASSLYPRLEAFF.

The rearrangement uses TRBV12-3 or TRBV12-4 and TRBJ2-5; 9 nucleotides align to TRBD2. The CDR3 sequence is 13 residues long. The CDR3 nucleotides are TGTGCGAGTAAGGCGGGGGGGCTTGAGACCCAGTACTTC. Residues: CASKAGGLETQYF.

This clonotype appeared a few times. The rearrangement joins TRBV7-9 to TRBJ1-1, with D uncertain. CDR3 length: 15 amino acids. Trimming removed 1 base at V and 5 bases at J, with 14 bases between. Germline V gene lookup returns CDR1 SEHNR and CDR2 FQNEAQ (reference sequence). In nucleotides, the CDR3 is TGTGCCAGCAGCTTAGGGAATGGAGGGTGGACTGAAGCTTTCTTT. Encoded protein: CASSLGNGGWTEAFF.

This clonotype turned up a few times. The chain employs TRBV12-5 and TRBJ2-3; D is ambiguous. Germline CDR1 LGHNT, CDR2 FRNRAP. Trimming removed 4 bases at V and 4 bases at J, with 6 bases between. The CDR3 runs 12 residues. CDR3 residues: CASGSSSDTQYF. As DNA, the CDR3 is TGTGCTAGTGGTTCCTCCTCAGATACGCAGTATTTT.